These 5 T cell receptor beta chains share one sample of origin, sequenced in a study of cytomegalovirus exposure and HLA in healthy donors. The PCR used 60 Vbeta and 13 Jbeta primers. TCRdb keeps only in-frame clones here, not all; method: immunoSEQ multiplex PCR. The sample records 60,000 to 70,000 clones, approximately 58% being singletons. Sequenced material: PBMCs. The receptors stem from a woman in her 50s in good health and CMV-seronegative.

The gene calls are TRBV5-1 and TRBJ2-3, with 7 nucleotides matching TRBD1. Germline values: CDR1 SGHRS, CDR2 YFSETQ. The J segment lost 5 bases and the V segment lost 0 bases, leaving 3 bases of the junction unmatched. The CDR3 sequence is 14 residues long. The CDR3 spells CASSLGTGGDTQYF. CDR3 nucleotides: TGCGCCAGCAGCTTGGGGACAGGTGGAGATACGCAGTATTTT. Combining the CDR3 with reference TRBV5-1 and TRBJ2-3 gives the whole variable domain KAGVTQTPRYLIKTRGQQVTLSCSPISGHRSVSWYQQTPGQGLQFLFEYFSETQRNKGNFPGRFSGRQFSNSRSEMNVSTLELGDSALYLCASSLGTGGDTQYFGPGTRLTVL.

This clone was detected ten times or more. The V gene is TRBV7-9, the J gene TRBJ1-6; 7 positions match TRBD1. The V gene's germline CDR1 is SEHNR and CDR2 FQNEAQ (reference sequence). The CDR3 length is 16 residues. Trimming removed 1 base from V and 12 bases from J; junction bases left unmatched: 12. In DNA, the CDR3 is TGTGCCAGCAGCTTAGGGGTCGAGCAGGGGGACAGACCCCTCCACTTT. It translates to CASSLGVEQGDRPLHF. Combining the CDR3 with reference TRBV7-9 and TRBJ1-6 gives the whole variable domain DTGVSQNPRHKITKRGQNVTFRCDPISEHNRLYWYRQTLGQGPEFLTYFQNEAQLEKSRLLSDRFSAERPKGSFSTLEIQRTEQGDSAMYLCASSLGVEQGDRPLHFGNGTRLTVT.

The chain uses TRBV2 and TRBJ2-2; D uncertain. The CDR3 has 17 amino acids. V was cut by 4 bases and J by 4 bases, with 19 bases left in between. The germline CDR1 and CDR2 sequences are SNHLY and FYNNEI. CDR3 coding DNA: TGTGCCAGCAGTGGAGGTTTTGTTGAGGTCGTCACCGGGGAGCTGTTTTTT. Amino acid sequence: CASSGGFVEVVTGELFF.

To note about this clone: The identical CDR3 is also encoded by other nucleotide sequences in the sample. The chain recombines TRBV4-3 with TRBJ1-4, with TRBD1 identical over 9 bases. The CDR3 extends over 14 amino acids. Looked up from germline, CDR1 is LGHNA and CDR2 is YSLEER. Trimming at V came to 3 bases and at J to 7 bases, leaving 3 bases not matched to a gene. CDR3 nucleotides: TGCGCCAGCAGCCAGGGACAGGGCGGTGAAAAACTGTTTTTT. This translates into CASSQGQGGEKLFF.

V is TRBV6-5 and J is TRBJ1-1, with TRBD1 as a possible D gene (6 bases). The CDR3 is 13 residues long. Trimming pared 6 bases from V and 1 base from J, leaving 9 bases between. CDR1 and CDR2 (germline): MNHEY, SVGAGI. The CDR3 region has the DNA TGTGCCAGCAGGAAGACAGGGAACACTGAAGCTTTCTTT. Translated: CASRKTGNTEAFF.